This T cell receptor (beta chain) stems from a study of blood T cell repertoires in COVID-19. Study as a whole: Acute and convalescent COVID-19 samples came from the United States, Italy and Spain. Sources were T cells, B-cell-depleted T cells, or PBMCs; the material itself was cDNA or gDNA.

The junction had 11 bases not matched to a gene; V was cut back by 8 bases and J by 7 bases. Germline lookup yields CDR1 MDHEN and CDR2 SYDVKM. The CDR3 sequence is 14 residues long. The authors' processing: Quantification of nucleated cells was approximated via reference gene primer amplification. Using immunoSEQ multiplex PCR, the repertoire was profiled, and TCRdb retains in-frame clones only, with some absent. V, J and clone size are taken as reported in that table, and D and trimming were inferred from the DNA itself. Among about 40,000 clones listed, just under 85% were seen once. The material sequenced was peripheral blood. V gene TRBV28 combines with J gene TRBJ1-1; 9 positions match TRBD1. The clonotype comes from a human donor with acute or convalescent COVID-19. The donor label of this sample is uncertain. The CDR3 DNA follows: TGTGCCAGCCACTCGGGACAGGGTCTCGGTGAAGCTTTCTTT. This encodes CASHSGQGLGEAFF.